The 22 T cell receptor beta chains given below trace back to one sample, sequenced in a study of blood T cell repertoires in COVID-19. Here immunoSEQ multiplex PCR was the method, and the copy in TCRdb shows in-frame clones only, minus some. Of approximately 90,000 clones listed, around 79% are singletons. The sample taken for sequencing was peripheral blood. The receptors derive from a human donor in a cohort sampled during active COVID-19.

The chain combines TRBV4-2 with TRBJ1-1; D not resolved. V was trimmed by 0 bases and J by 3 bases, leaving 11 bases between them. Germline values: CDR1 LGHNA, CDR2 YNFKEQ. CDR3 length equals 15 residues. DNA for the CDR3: TGTGCCAGCAGCCAAGAGGAGGGCGGGGACACTGAAGCTTTCTTT. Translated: CASSQEEGGDTEAFF.

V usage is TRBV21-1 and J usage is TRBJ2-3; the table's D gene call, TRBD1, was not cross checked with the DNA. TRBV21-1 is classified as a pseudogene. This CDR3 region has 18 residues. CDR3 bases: TGTGCCAGCAGCAAAAGGGGGCGGAGCAACGCCAGCACAGATACGCAGTATTTT. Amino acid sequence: CASSKRGRSNASTDTQYF.

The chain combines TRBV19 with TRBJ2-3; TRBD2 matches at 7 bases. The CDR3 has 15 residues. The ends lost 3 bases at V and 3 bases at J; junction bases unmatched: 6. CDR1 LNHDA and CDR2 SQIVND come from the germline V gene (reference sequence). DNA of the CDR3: TGTGCCAGTAGTATGAGCGGGGTTTGGACAGATACGCAGTATTTT. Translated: CASSMSGVWTDTQYF.

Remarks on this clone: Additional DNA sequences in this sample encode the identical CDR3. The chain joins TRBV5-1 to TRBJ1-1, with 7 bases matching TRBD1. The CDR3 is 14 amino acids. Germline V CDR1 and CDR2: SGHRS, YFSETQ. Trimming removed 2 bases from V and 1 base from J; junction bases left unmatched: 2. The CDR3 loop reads CASSLGTANTEAFF. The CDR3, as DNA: TGCGCCAGCAGCTTAGGGACAGCGAACACTGAAGCTTTCTTT. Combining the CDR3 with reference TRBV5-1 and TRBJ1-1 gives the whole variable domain KAGVTQTPRYLIKTRGQQVTLSCSPISGHRSVSWYQQTPGQGLQFLFEYFSETQRNKGNFPGRFSGRQFSNSRSEMNVSTLELGDSALYLCASSLGTANTEAFFGQGTRLTVV.

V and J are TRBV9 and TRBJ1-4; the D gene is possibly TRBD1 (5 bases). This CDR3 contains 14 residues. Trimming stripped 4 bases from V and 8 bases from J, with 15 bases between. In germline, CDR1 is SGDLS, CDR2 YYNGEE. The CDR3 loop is CASSPPGGGEKLFF. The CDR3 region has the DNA TGTGCCAGCAGCCCACCGGGGGGGGGAGAAAAACTGTTTTTT.

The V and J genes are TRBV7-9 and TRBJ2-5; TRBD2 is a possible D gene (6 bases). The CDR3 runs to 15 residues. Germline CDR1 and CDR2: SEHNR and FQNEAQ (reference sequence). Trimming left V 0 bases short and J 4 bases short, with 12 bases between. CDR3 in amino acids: CASSLAELAIETQYF. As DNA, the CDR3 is TGTGCCAGCAGCTTAGCGGAGCTAGCGATAGAGACCCAGTACTTC.

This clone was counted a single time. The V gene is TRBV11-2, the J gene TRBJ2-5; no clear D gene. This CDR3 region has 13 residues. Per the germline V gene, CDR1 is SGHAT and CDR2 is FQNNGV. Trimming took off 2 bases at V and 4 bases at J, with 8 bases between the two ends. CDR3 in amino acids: CASSLNRGETQYF. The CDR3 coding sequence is TGTGCCAGCAGCTTAAATCGCGGAGAGACCCAGTACTTC.

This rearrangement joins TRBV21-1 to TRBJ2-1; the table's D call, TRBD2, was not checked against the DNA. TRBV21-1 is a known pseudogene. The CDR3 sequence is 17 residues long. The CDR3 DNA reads TGTGCCAGCAGCATCAGGAGGACTAGCATGGCGCACAATGAGCAGTTCTTC. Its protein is CASSIRRTSMAHNEQFF.

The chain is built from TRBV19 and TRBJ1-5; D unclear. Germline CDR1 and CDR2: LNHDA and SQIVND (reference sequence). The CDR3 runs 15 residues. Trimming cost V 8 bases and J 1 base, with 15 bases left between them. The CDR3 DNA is TGTGCCAGTTCCCATGGGAGGGTGAGCAATCAGCCCCAGCATTTT. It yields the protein CASSHGRVSNQPQHF.

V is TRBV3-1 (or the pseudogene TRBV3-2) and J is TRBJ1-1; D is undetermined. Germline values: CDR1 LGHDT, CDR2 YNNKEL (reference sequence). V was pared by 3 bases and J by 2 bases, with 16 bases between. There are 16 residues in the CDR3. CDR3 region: CASSHRGVTANTEAFF. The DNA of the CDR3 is TGTGCCAGCAGCCACCGGGGAGTAACCGCTAACACTGAAGCTTTCTTT.

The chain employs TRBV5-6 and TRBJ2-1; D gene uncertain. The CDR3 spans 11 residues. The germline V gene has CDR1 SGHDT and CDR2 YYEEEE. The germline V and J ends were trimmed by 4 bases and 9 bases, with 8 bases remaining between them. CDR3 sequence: CASSGSAEQFF. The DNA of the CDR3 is TGTGCCAGCAGCGGAAGCGCTGAGCAGTTCTTC.

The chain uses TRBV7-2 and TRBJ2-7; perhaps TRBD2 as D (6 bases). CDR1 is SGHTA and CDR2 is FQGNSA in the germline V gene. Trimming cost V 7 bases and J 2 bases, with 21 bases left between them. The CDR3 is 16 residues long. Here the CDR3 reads CASTPRGADRTYEQYF. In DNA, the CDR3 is TGTGCCAGCACCCCGCGCGGGGCTGATAGGACCTACGAGCAGTACTTC. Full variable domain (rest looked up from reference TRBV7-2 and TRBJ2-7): GAGVSQSPSNKVTEKGKDVELRCDPISGHTALYWYRQSLGQGLEFLIYFQGNSAPDKSGLPSDRFSAERTGGSVSTLTIQRTQQEDSAVYLCASTPRGADRTYEQYFGPGTRLTVT.

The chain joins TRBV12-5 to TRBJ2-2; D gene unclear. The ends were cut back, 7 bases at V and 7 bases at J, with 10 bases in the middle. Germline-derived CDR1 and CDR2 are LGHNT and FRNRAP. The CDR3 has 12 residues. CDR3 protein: CASADSSGELFF. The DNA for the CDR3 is TGTGCTAGTGCCGACTCCAGCGGGGAGCTGTTTTTT.

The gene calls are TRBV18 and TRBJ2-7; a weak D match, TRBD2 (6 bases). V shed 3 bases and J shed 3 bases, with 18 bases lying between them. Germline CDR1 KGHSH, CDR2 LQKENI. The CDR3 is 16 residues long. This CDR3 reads CASSPTIRERVYEQYF. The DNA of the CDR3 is TGTGCCAGCTCACCGACAATACGGGAGCGCGTCTACGAGCAGTACTTC.

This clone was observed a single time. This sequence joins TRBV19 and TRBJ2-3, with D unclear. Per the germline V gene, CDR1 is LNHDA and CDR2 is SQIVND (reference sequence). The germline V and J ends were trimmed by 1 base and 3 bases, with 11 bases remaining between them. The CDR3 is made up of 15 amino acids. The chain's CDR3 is CASSIVPSETDTQYF. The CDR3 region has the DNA TGTGCCAGTAGTATAGTCCCCTCGGAGACAGATACGCAGTATTTT.

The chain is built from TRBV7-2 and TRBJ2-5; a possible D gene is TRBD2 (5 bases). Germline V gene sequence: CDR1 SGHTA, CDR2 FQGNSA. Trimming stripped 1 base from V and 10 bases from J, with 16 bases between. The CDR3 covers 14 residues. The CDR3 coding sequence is TGTGCCAGCAGCTTAGGGACTTTACCTTGGGACCAGTACTTC. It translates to CASSLGTLPWDQYF.

As DNA, the CDR3 is TGTGCCAGCAGCCTGGCCGGGACACCCAACACTGAAGCTTTCTTT. Its protein is CASSLAGTPNTEAFF. The chain couples TRBV4-2 to TRBJ1-1; a possible D gene is TRBD1 (6 bases). Germline V gene lookup returns CDR1 LGHNA and CDR2 YNFKEQ. Trimming took off 4 bases at V and 2 bases at J, with 14 bases between the two ends. There are 15 residues in the CDR3.

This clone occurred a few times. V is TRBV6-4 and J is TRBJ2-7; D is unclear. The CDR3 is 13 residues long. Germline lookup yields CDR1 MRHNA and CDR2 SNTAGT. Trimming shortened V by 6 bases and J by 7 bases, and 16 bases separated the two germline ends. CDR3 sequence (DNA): TGTGCCAGCAGACTCCGGGTCTTCAGAGAGCAGTACTTC. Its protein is CASRLRVFREQYF.

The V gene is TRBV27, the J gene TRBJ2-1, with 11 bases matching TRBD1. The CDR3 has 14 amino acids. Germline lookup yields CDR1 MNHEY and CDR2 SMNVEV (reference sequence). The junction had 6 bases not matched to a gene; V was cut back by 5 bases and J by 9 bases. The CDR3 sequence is CASSLGTGGLEQFF. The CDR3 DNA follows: TGTGCCAGCAGTCTTGGGACAGGGGGACTTGAGCAGTTCTTC.

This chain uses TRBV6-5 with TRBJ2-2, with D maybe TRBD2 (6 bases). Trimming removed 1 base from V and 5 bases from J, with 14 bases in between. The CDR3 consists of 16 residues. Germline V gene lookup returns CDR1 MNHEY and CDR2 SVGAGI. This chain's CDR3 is CASSYWEAYGTGELFF. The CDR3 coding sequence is TGTGCCAGCAGTTACTGGGAGGCCTATGGAACCGGGGAGCTGTTTTTT.

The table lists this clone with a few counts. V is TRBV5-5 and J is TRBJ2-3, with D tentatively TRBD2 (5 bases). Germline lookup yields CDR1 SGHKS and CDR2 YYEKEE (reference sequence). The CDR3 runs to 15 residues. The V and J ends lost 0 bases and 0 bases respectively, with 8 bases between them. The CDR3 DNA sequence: TGTGCCAGCAGCTTGGTCTGGACTAGCACAGATACGCAGTATTTT. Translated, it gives CASSLVWTSTDTQYF.

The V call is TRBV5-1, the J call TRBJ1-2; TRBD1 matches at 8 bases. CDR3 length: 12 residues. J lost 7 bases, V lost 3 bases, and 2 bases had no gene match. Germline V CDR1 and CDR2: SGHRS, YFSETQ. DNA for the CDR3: TGCGCCAGCAGCTCAGACAGGGGTGGCTACACCTTC. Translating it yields CASSSDRGGYTF.